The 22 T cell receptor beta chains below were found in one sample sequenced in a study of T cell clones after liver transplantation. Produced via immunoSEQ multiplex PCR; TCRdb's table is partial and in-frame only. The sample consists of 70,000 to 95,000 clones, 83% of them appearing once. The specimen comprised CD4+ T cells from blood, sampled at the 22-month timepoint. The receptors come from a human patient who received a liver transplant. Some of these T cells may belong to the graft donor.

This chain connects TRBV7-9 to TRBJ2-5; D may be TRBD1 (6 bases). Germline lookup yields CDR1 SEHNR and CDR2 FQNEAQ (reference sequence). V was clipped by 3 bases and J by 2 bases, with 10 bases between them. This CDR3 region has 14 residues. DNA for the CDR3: TGTGCCAGCAGCTTTGGGGGCCAACAAGAGACCCAGTACTTC. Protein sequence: CASSFGGQQETQYF.

DNA for the CDR3: TGTGCCAGCAGTTCGACAGGGAGGAGCAATCAGCCCCAGCATTTT. Translation gives CASSSTGRSNQPQHF. The J gene is TRBJ1-5, the V gene TRBV6-6, with 7 bases aligning to TRBD1. The CDR3 length is 15 residues. Germline V lookup: CDR1 MNHNY, CDR2 SVGAGI (reference sequence). Losses at the gene ends were 4 bases for V and 1 base for J; bases not matched to a gene: 4.

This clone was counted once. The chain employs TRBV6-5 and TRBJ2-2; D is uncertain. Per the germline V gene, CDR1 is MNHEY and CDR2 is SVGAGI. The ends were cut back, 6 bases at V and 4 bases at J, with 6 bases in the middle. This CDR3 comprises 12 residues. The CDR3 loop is CASRVFTGELFF. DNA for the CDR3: TGTGCCAGCAGGGTCTTCACCGGGGAGCTGTTTTTT.

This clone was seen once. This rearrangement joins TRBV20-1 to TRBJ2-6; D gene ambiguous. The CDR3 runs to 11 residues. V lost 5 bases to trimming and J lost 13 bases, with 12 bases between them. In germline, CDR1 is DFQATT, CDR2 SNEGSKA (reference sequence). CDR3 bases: TGCAGTGCTCTGGCCGACAAGGTCCTGACTTTC. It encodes CSALADKVLTF.

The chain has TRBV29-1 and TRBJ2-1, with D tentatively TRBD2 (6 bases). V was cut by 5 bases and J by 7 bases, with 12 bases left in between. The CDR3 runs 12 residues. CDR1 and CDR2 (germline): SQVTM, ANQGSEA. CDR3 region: CSVSGVRNEQFF. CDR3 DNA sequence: TGCAGCGTTTCGGGGGTGAGGAATGAGCAGTTCTTC.

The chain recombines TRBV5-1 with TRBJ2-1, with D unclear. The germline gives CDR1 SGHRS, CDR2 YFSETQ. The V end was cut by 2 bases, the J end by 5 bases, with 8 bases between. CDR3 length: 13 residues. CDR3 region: CASSFPQNNEQFF. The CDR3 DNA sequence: TGCGCCAGCAGCTTTCCCCAGAACAATGAGCAGTTCTTC.

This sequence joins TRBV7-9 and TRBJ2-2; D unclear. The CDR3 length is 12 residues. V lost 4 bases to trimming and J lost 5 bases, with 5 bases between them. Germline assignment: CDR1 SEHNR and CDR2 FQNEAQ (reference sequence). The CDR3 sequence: CASSYETGELFF. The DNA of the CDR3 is TGTGCCAGCAGCTACGAGACCGGGGAGCTGTTTTTT.

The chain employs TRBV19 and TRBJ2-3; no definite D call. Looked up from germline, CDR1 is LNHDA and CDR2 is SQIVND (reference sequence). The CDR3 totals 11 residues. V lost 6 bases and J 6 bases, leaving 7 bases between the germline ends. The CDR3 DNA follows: TGTGCCAGTAGCGACGTCGATACGCAGTATTTT. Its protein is CASSDVDTQYF.

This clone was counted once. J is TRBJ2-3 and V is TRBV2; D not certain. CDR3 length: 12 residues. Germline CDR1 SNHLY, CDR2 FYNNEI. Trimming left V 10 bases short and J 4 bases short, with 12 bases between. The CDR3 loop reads CATTLDSDTQYF. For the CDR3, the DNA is TGTGCCACCACACTTGATTCAGATACGCAGTATTTT. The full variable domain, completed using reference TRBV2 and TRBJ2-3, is EPEVTQTPSHQVTQMGQEVILRCVPISNHLYFYWYRQILGQKVEFLVSFYNNEISEKSEIFDDQFSVERPDGSNFTLKIRSTKLEDSAMYFCATTLDSDTQYFGPGTRLTVL.

The CDR3 reads CASSRTAGGATDTQYF. The CDR3 bases are TGTGCCAGCAGCCGCACGGCGGGGGGGGCAACAGATACGCAGTATTTT. The rearrangement joins TRBV5-4 to TRBJ2-3; TRBD2 aligns across 9 bases. The germline CDR1 and CDR2 sequences are SGHNT and YYREEE (reference sequence). This CDR3 has 16 amino acids. V lost 4 bases to trimming and J lost 3 bases; unmatched junction nucleotides: 9. Complete variable domain (other parts from reference TRBV5-4 and TRBJ2-3): ETGVTQSPTHLIKTRGQQVTLRCSSQSGHNTVSWYQQALGQGPQFIFQYYREEENGRGNFPPRFSGLQFPNYSSELNVNALELDDSALYLCASSRTAGGATDTQYFGPGTRLTVL.

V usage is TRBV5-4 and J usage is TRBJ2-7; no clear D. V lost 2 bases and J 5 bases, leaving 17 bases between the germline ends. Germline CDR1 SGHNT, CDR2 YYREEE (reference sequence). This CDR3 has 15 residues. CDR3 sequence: CASSLPAAYNHEQYF. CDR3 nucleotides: TGTGCCAGCAGCTTACCGGCAGCCTATAACCACGAGCAGTACTTC.

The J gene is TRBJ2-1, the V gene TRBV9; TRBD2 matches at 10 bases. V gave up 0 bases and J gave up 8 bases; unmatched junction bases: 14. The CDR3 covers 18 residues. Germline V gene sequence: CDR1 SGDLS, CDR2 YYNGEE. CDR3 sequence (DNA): TGTGCCAGCAGCGTAGCGGGAGGACGGACTAGCGGTAACGATGAGCAGTTCTTC. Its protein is CASSVAGGRTSGNDEQFF. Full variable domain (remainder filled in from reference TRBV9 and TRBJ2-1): DSGVTQTPKHLITATGQRVTLRCSPRSGDLSVYWYQQSLDQGLQFLIQYYNGEERAKGNILERFSAQQFPDLHSELNLSSLELGDSALYFCASSVAGGRTSGNDEQFFGPGTRLTVL.

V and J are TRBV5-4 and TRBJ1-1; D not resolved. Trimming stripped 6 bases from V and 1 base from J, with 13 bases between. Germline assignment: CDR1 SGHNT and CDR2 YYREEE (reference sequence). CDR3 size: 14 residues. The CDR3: CASTRSGENTEAFF. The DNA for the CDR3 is TGTGCCAGCACCCGGTCGGGAGAGAACACTGAAGCTTTCTTT.

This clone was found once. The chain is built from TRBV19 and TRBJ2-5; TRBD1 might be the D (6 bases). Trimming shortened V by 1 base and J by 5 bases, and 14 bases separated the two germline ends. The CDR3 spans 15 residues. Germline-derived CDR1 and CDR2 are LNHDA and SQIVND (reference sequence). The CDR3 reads CASSIVWGPLETQYF. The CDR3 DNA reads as TGTGCCAGTAGTATAGTGTGGGGGCCATTGGAGACCCAGTACTTC.

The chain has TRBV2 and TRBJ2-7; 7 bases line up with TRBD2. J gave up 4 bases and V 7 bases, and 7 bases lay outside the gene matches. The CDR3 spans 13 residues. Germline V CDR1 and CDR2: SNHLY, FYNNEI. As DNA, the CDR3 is TGTGCCAGCAACCGGGAGGCTCTTTACGAGCAGTACTTC. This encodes CASNREALYEQYF.

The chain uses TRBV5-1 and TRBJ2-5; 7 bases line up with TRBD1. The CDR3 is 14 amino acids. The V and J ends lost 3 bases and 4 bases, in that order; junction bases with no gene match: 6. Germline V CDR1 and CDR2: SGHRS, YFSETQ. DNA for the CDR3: TGCGCCAGCAGCTCGTCACAGGGGAGAGAGACCCAGTACTTC. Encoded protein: CASSSSQGRETQYF.

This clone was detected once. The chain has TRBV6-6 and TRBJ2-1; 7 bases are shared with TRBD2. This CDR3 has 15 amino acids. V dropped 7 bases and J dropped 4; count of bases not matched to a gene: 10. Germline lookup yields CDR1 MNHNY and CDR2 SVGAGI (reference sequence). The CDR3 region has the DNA TGTGCCAGCACGCTGTCGGGAGGAAGGTACAATGAGCAGTTCTTC. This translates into CASTLSGGRYNEQFF.

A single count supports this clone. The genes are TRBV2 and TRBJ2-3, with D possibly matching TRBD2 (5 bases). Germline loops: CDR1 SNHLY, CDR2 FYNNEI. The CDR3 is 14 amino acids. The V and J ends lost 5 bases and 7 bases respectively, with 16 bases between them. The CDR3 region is CASSPEGAKHTQYF. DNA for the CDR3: TGTGCCAGCAGTCCTGAGGGTGCGAAGCATACGCAGTATTTT. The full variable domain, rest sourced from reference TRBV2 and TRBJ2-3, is EPEVTQTPSHQVTQMGQEVILRCVPISNHLYFYWYRQILGQKVEFLVSFYNNEISEKSEIFDDQFSVERPDGSNFTLKIRSTKLEDSAMYFCASSPEGAKHTQYFGPGTRLTVL.

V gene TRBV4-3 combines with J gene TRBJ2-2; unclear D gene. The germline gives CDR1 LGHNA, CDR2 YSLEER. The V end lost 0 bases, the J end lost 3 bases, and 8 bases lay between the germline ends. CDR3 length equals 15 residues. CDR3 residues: CASSQDSQHTGELFF. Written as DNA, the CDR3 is TGCGCCAGCAGCCAAGATAGCCAGCACACCGGGGAGCTGTTTTTT.

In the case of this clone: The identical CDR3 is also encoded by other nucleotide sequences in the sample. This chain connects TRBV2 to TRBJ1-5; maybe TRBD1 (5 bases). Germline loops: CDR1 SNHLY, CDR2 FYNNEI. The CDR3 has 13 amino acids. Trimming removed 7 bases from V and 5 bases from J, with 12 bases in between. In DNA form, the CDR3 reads TGTGCCAGCAACCGACAGCTCGATCAGCCCCAGCATTTT. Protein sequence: CASNRQLDQPQHF.

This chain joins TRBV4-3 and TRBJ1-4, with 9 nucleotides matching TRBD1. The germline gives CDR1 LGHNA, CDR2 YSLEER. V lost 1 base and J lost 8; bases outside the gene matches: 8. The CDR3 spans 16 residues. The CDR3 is CASSQVGGQGREKLFF. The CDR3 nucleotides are TGCGCCAGCAGCCAAGTGGGAGGACAGGGGCGGGAAAAACTGTTTTTT.

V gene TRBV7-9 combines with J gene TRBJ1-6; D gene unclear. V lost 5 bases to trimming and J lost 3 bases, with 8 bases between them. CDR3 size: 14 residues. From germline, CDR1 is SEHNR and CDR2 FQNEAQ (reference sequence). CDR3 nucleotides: TGTGCCAGCAGCCCGGGCAGCTATAATTCACCCCTCCACTTT. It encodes CASSPGSYNSPLHF.